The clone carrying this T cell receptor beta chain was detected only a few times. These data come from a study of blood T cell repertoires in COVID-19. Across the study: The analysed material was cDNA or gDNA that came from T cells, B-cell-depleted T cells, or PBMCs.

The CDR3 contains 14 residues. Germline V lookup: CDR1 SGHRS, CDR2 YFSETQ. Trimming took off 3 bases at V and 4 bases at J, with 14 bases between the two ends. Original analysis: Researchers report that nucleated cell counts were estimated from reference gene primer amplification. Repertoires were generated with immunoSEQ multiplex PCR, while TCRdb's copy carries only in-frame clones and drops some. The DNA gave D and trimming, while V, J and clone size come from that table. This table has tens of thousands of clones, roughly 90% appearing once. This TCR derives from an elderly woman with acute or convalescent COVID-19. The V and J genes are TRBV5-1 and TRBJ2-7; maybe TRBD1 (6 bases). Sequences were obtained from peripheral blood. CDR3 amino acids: CASSSYSGDYEQYF. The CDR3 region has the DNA TGCGCCAGCAGCTCCTACTCAGGGGATTACGAGCAGTACTTC.